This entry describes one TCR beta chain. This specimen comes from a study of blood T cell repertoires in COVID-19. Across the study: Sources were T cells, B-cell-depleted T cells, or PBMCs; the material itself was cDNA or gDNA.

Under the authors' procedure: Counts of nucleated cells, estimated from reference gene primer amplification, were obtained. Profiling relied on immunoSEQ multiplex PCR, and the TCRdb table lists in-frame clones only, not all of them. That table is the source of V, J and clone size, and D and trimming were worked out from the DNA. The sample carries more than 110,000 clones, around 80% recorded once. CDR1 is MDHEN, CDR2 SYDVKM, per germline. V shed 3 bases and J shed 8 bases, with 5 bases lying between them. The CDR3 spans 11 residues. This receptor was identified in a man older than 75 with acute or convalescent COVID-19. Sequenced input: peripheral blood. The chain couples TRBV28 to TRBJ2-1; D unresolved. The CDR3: CASSFIDEQFF. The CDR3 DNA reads TGTGCCAGCAGTTTTATCGATGAGCAGTTCTTC.